Below, one TCR beta chain is given with its context. Methods used by the authors: Reference gene primer amplification yielded estimated nucleated cell counts. Measured with immunoSEQ multiplex PCR; TCRdb has only the in-frame clones, and not every one. The DNA gave D and trimming, while V, J and clone size come from that table. This sample has approximately 450,000 clones, with around nine tenths found just once. Enrollees, about 18 to 100 years old, lived in 20 to 25 US areas. This sample was included in a study of blood T cell repertoires in COVID-19. Across the whole study: Acute and convalescent COVID-19 specimens originated in the United States, Italy and Spain. The cDNA or gDNA used as material had been derived from T cells, B-cell-depleted T cells, or PBMCs.

The CDR3 is 15 amino acids. Germline loops: CDR1 LGHDT, CDR2 YNNKEL (reference sequence). Germline trimming cut 1 base from V and 7 bases from J; bases unmatched to any gene: 7. The receptor's source is a woman aged 18-29 years with acute COVID-19. Sequencing input: PBMCs or T cells enriched from blood (not recorded which). The genes are TRBV3-1 (or the pseudogene TRBV3-2) and TRBJ2-1, with 7 bases identical to TRBD2. DNA of the CDR3: TGTGCCAGCAGCCAAGGAGGGAGGGGTTTTAATGAGCAGTTCTTC. This codes for CASSQGGRGFNEQFF.